The 7 T cell receptor beta chains listed next were all sequenced from one sample in a study of blood T cell repertoires in COVID-19. Profiling relied on immunoSEQ multiplex PCR, and the TCRdb table lists in-frame clones only, not all of them. The data hold under 200,000 clones, with about 85% observed a single time. What was sequenced was peripheral blood. These receptors were taken from a woman aged 80 or older with acute or convalescent COVID-19.

The gene calls are TRBV5-1 and TRBJ1-1, with 7 positions matching TRBD1. The CDR3 has 14 amino acids. CDR1 and CDR2 (germline): SGHRS, YFSETQ. Trimming at V came to 4 bases and at J to 5 bases, leaving 8 bases not matched to a gene. CDR3 region: CASSQTGVSTEAFF. The CDR3 nucleotides read TGCGCCAGCAGCCAAACAGGGGTCTCGACTGAAGCTTTCTTT.

This chain joins TRBV2 and TRBJ2-7; D might be TRBD1 (5 bases). Looked up from germline, CDR1 is SNHLY and CDR2 is FYNNEI. This CDR3 has 15 amino acids. V gave up 7 bases and J gave up 0 bases, with 16 bases separating them. CDR3 bases: TGTGCCAGCATGAGGACATTTTCCAGCTCCTACGAGCAGTACTTC. Translating it yields CASMRTFSSSYEQYF.

The rearrangement joins TRBV5-1 to TRBJ2-1, with TRBD2 matching over 10 bases. The junction had 13 bases not matched to a gene; V was cut back by 4 bases and J by 6 bases. CDR1 is SGHRS, CDR2 YFSETQ, per germline. The CDR3 length is 17 residues. The CDR3 DNA sequence: TGCGCCAGCAGCCTCCGGACTAGCGGAAGAGGTCTCAATGAGCAGTTCTTC. It is translated as CASSLRTSGRGLNEQFF. The variable domain in full, completed from reference TRBV5-1 and TRBJ2-1, reads KAGVTQTPRYLIKTRGQQVTLSCSPISGHRSVSWYQQTPGQGLQFLFEYFSETQRNKGNFPGRFSGRQFSNSRSEMNVSTLELGDSALYLCASSLRTSGRGLNEQFFGPGTRLTVL.

V and J are TRBV6-6 and TRBJ2-7; a weak D match, TRBD1 (7 bases). Germline CDR1 is MNHNY and CDR2 is SVGAGI (reference sequence). This CDR3 is built from 13 residues. V lost 5 bases and J lost 5, with 13 bases in between. CDR3 in DNA: TGTGCCAGCAGTGCGGGACAGTTCCACGAGCAGTACTTC. Protein: CASSAGQFHEQYF.

CDR3 DNA: TGTGCCAGCAGCTTAGGGGGACTAGCGGGAGACGAGCAGTACTTC. Its protein product is CASSLGGLAGDEQYF. The chain recombines TRBV7-9 with TRBJ2-7; TRBD2 matches at 14 bases. V lost 1 base and J lost 5; bases outside the gene matches: 1. The CDR3 is 15 residues long. Per the germline V gene, CDR1 is SEHNR and CDR2 is FQNEAQ (reference sequence).

The chain carries TRBV6-1 and TRBJ1-1; unclear D gene. Looked up from germline, CDR1 is MNHNS and CDR2 is SASEGT. The ends were cut back, 3 bases at V and 0 bases at J, with 11 bases in the middle. The CDR3 extends over 15 amino acids. The CDR3 reads CASSDGLTMNTEAFF. Here the CDR3 DNA reads TGTGCCAGCAGTGATGGACTCACCATGAACACTGAAGCTTTCTTT.

This sequence joins TRBV11-1 and TRBJ2-7; TRBD1 might be the D (5 bases). The CDR3 loop spans 13 amino acids. The germline V gene encodes CDR1 SGHAT and CDR2 FQDESV (reference sequence). Between the trimmed V and J ends, which lost 5 bases and 7 bases, there was a span of 15 bases. The chain's CDR3 is CASSEPGRTEQYF. The CDR3, as DNA: TGTGCCAGCAGCGAACCCGGACGGACAGAGCAGTACTTC.